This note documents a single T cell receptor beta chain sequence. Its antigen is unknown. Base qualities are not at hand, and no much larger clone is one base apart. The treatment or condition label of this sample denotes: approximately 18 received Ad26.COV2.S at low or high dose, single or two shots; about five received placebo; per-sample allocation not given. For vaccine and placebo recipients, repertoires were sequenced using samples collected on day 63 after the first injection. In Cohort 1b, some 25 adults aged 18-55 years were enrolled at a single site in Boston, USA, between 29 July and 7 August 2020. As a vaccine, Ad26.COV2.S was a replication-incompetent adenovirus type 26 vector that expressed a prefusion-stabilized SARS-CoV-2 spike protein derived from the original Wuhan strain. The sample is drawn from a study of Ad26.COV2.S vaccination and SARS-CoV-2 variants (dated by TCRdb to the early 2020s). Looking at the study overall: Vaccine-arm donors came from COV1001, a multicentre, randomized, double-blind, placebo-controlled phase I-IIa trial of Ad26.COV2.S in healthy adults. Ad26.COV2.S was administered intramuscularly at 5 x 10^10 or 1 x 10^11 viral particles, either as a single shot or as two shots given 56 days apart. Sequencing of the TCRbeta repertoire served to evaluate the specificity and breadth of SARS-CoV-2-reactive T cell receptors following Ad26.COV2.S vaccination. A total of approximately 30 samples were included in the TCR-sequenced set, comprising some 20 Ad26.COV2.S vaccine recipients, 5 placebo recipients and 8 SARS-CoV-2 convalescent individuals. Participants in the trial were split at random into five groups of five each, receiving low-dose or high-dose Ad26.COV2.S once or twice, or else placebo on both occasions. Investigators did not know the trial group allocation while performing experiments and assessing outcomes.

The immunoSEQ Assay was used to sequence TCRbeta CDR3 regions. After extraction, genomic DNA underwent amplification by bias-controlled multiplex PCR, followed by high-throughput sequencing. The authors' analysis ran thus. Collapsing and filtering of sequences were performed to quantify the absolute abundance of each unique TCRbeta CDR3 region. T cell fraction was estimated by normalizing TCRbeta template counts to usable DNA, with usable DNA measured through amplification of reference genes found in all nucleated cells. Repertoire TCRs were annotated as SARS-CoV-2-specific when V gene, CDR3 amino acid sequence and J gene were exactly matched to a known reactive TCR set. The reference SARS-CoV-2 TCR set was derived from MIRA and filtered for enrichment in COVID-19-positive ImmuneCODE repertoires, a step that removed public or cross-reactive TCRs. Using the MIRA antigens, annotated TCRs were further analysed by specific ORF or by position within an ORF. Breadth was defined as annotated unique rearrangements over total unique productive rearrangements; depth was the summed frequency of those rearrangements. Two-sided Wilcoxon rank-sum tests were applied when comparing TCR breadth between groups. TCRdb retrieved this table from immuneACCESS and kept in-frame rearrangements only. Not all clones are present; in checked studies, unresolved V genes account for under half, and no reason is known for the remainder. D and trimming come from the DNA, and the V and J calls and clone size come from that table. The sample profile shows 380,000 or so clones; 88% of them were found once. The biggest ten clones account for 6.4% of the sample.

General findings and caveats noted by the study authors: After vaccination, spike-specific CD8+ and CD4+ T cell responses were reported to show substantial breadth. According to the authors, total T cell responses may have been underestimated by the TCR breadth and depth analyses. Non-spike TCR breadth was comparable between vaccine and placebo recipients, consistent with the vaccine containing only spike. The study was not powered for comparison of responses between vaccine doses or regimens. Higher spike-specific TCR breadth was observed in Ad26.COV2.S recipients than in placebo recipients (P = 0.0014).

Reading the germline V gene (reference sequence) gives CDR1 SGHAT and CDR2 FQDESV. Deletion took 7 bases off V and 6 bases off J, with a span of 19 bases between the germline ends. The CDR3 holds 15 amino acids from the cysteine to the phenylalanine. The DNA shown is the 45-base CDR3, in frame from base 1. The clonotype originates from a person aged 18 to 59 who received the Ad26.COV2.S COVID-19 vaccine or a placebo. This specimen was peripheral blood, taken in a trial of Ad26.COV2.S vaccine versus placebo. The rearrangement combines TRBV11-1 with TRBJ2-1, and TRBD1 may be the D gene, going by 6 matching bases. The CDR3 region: CASTLGSPGANEQFF. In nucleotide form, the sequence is TGTGCCAGCACCCTGGGTTCTCCAGGGGCCAATGAGCAGTTCTTC.